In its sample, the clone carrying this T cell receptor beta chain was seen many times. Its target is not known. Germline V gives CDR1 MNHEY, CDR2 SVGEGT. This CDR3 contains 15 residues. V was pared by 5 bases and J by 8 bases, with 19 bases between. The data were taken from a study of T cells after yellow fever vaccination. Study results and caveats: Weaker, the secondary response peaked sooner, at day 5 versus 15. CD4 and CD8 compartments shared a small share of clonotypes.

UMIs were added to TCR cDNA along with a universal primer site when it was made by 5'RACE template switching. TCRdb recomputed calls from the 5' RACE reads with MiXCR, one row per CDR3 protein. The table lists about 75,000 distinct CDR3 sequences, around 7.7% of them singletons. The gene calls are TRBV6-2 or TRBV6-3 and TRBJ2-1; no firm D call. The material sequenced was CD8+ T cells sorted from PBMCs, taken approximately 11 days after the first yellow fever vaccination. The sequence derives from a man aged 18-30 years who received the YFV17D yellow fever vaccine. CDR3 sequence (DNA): TGTGCCAGCAGTAAGGGCCGGAAGGAGCTCGATGAGCAGTTCTTC. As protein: CASSKGRKELDEQFF.